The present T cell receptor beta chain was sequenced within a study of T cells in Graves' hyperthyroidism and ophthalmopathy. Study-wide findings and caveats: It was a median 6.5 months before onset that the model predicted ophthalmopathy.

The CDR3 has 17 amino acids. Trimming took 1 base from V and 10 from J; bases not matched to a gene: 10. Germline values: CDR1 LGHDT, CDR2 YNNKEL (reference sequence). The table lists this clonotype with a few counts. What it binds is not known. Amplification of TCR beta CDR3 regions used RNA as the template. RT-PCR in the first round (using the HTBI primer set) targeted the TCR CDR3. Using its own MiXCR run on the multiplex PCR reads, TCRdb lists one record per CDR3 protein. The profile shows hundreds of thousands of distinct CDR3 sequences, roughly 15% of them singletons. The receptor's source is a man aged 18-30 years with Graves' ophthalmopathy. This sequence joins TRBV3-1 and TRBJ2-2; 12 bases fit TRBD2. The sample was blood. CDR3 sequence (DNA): TGTGCCAGCAGCCAAGTGAATCTAGCGGGAGGGCCGTCGGAGCTGTTTTTT. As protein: CASSQVNLAGGPSELFF.